This T cell receptor (beta chain) was obtained from a study of Ad26.COV2.S vaccination and SARS-CoV-2 variants. Study results and caveats: Vaccinees reportedly had broad spike-specific CD8+ and CD4+ T cell responses. Recipients of vaccine and of placebo showed similar breadth of their non-spike TCR repertoires. Estimates derived from TCR breadth and depth analyses may have underestimated total T cell responses.

The CDR3 totals 16 residues. Germline lookup yields CDR1 SGHDN and CDR2 FVKESK. The V gene end was trimmed by 0 bases and the J gene end by 3 bases; junction bases not matched to a gene: 5. Only one count was recorded for this clone. Its antigen is unknown. Using immunoSEQ multiplex PCR, the repertoire was profiled, and TCRdb retains in-frame clones only, with some absent. This sample has around 140,000 clones, with 86% found just once. This TCR was recovered from a human donor who had recovered from COVID-19. The chain employs TRBV14 and TRBJ2-1, with 7 positions matching TRBD2. The specimen comprised peripheral blood, sampled after recovery from COVID-19. The CDR3 loop reads CASSQDLGGGYNEQFF. The CDR3 nucleotides read TGTGCCAGCAGCCAAGATTTAGGCGGGGGCTACAATGAGCAGTTCTTC. The variable domain in full, completed from reference TRBV14 and TRBJ2-1, reads EAGVTQFPSHSVIEKGQTVTLRCDPISGHDNLYWYRRVMGKEIKFLLHFVKESKQDESGMPNNRFLAERTGGTYSTLKVQPAELEDSGVYFCASSQDLGGGYNEQFFGPGTRLTVL.